The text below deals with one T cell receptor beta chain. The antigen is undetermined. This sample stems from a study of T-cell reconstitution after alpha-beta-depleted transplantation in children. A library of TCRbeta sequences, prepared with unique molecular identifiers, was generated. TCRdb called the PCR reads again in MiXCR, with one record for every CDR3 protein. The data show about 1,000,000 distinct CDR3 sequences, about 31% seen once. Findings of the study overall: It was newly produced T cells that mostly accounted for T-cell counts and diversity one year after transplant. There were some patients whose high TCRbeta diversity at day 60 came from surviving recipient T cells and thymic progenitors. Several hundred expanded graft clones reportedly were the source of alpha-beta T cells about two months after transplant.

This CDR3 spans 15 amino acids. Trimming took 3 bases from V and 1 from J, leaving 12 bases between them. V is TRBV12-3 or TRBV12-4 and J is TRBJ1-1; maybe TRBD1 (5 bases). This clonotype originated in a boy in the first two years of life who had a stem cell transplant for SCID, so the T cells may come from the graft donor. Material: PBMCs, mostly from graft donor cells, obtained 360 days after TCRalphabeta/CD19-depleted stem cell transplant. CDR3 loop: CASSFIPGPNTEAFF. CDR3 in DNA: TGTGCCAGCAGTTTTATCCCAGGGCCGAACACTGAAGCTTTCTTT.